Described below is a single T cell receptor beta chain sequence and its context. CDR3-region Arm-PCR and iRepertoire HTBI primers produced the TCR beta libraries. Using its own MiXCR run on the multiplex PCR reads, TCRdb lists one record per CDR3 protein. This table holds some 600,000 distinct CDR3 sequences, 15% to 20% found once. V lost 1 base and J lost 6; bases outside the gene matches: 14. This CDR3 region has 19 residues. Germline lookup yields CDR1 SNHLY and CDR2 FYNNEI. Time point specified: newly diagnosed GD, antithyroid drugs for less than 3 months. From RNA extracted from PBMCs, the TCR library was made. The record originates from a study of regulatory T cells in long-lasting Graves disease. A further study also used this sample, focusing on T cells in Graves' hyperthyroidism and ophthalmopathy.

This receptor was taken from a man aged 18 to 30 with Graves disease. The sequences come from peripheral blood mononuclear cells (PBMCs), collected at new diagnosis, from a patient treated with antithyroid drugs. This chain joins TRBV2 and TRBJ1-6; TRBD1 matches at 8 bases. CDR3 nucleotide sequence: TGTGCCAGCAGTGAAGATATTCAGGCAGGGGGCGAGATTAATTCACCCCTCCACTTT. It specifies CASSEDIQAGGEINSPLHF. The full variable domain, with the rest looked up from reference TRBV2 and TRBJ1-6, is EPEVTQTPSHQVTQMGQEVILRCVPISNHLYFYWYRQILGQKVEFLVSFYNNEISEKSEIFDDQFSVERPDGSNFTLKIRSTKLEDSAMYFCASSEDIQAGGEINSPLHFGNGTRLTVT.